The 22 T cell receptor beta chains listed next were all sequenced from one sample in a study of blood T cell repertoires in COVID-19. Assay: immunoSEQ multiplex PCR; the TCRdb copy retains only in-frame clones and omits some. The sample comprises 100,000 to 150,000 clones, almost 70% of which are singletons, and less than 2.5% rests with the top ten. Source material: peripheral blood. These receptor sequences come from a woman in her 70s with acute or convalescent COVID-19.

This chain joins TRBV5-4 and TRBJ2-7; 11 nucleotides match TRBD1. Germline trimming cut 4 bases from V and 1 base from J; bases unmatched to any gene: 4. CDR1 SGHNT and CDR2 YYREEE come from the germline V gene (reference sequence). The CDR3 is 15 amino acids. The CDR3 reads CASSRGQGASYEQYF. DNA for the CDR3: TGTGCCAGCAGCCGAGGACAGGGGGCTTCCTACGAGCAGTACTTC.

The chain links TRBV6-1 to TRBJ1-5, with TRBD1 matching over 7 bases. With V trimmed by 0 bases and J by 5 bases, 4 bases remained unmatched. In germline, CDR1 is MNHNS, CDR2 SASEGT. This CDR3 is built from 15 residues. CDR3 in amino acids: CASSEASTGYQPQHF. The CDR3 nucleotides are TGTGCCAGCAGTGAAGCGTCGACAGGGTATCAGCCCCAGCATTTT.

The chain recombines TRBV28 with TRBJ2-7; 8 bases map to TRBD1. Germline CDR1 reads MDHEN; CDR2 reads SYDVKM. The CDR3 is 16 amino acids. The V gene end was trimmed by 8 bases and the J gene end by 4 bases; junction bases not matched to a gene: 16. DNA for the CDR3: TGTGCCAGCCAGGACAGGGTGGAGACTAGGGATTACGAGCAGTACTTC. As protein: CASQDRVETRDYEQYF.

The V call is TRBV24-1, the J call TRBJ2-1, with D perhaps TRBD2 (6 bases). V shed 5 bases and J shed 9 bases, with 22 bases lying between them. This CDR3 is 16 amino acids long. Germline V CDR1 and CDR2: KGHDR, SFDVKD. The CDR3 here is CATSGESTSRGSEQFF. Written as DNA, the CDR3 is TGTGCCACCAGTGGAGAGTCGACTAGTCGGGGGTCTGAGCAGTTCTTC.

This clone was seen more than once but under ten times. This chain connects TRBV6-5 to TRBJ1-5; a weak D match, TRBD1 (5 bases). This CDR3 spans 13 amino acids. V dropped 8 bases and J dropped 4 bases, with 12 bases sitting between them. The germline V gene has CDR1 MNHEY and CDR2 SVGAGI. CDR3 sequence reads: CASALGPNQPQHF. The CDR3 coding sequence is TGTGCCAGCGCTCTGGGGCCTAATCAGCCCCAGCATTTT.

The V and J genes are TRBV27 and TRBJ2-6; TRBD1 matches 8 bases. The V gene end was trimmed by 5 bases and the J gene end by 4 bases; junction bases not matched to a gene: 4. The CDR3 is 15 amino acids. CDR1 MNHEY and CDR2 SMNVEV come from the germline V gene (reference sequence). The CDR3 bases are TGTGCCAGCAGTGCCCAGGGGGCCGGGGCCAACGTCCTGACTTTC. As protein: CASSAQGAGANVLTF.

The CDR3 loop is CASSQARAAEQYF. CDR3 sequence (DNA): TGTGCCAGCAGCCAAGCGAGGGCTGCCGAGCAGTACTTC. This sequence joins TRBV14 and TRBJ2-7, with a possible D match to TRBD2 (5 bases). The CDR3 runs 13 residues. Germline CDR1 is SGHDN and CDR2 is FVKESK. Trimming pared 1 base from V and 6 bases from J, leaving 10 bases between.

This rearrangement joins TRBV15 to TRBJ1-1, with 9 positions matching TRBD1. Germline V lookup: CDR1 LNHNV, CDR2 YYDKDF (reference sequence). This CDR3 comprises 14 residues. V trimming: 3 bases; J trimming: 5 bases; junction bases outside the gene matches: 4. The CDR3 protein is CATSRDRGGTEAFF. The DNA for the CDR3 is TGTGCCACCAGCAGGGACAGGGGTGGGACTGAAGCTTTCTTT.

This clone was picked up a small number of times. The chain joins TRBV19 to TRBJ2-1; 11 bases are shared with TRBD2. Per germline, CDR1 LNHDA and CDR2 SQIVND (reference sequence). The CDR3 sequence is 15 residues long. V was clipped by 6 bases and J by 6 bases; unmatched bases: 7. In nucleotides, the CDR3 is TGTGCCAGTAGGCCCACTAGCGGGAGTATCAATGAGCAGTTCTTC. Protein: CASRPTSGSINEQFF.

This clone has just a few counts. This chain uses TRBV29-1 with TRBJ1-1; maybe TRBD1 (5 bases). V lost 7 bases to trimming and J lost 0 bases, with 12 bases between them. This CDR3 is built from 13 residues. CDR1 is SQVTM and CDR2 is ANQGSEA in the germline V gene. The CDR3 sequence: CSDPRVMNTEAFF. As DNA, the CDR3 is TGCAGCGATCCCAGGGTCATGAACACTGAAGCTTTCTTT. Using reference TRBV29-1 and TRBJ1-1 for the parts outside the CDR3, the full variable domain is SAVISQKPSRDICQRGTSLTIQCQVDSQVTMMFWYRQQPGQSLTLIATANQGSEATYESGFVIDKFPISRPNLTFSTLTVSNMSPEDSSIYLCSDPRVMNTEAFFGQGTRLTVV.

The rearrangement joins TRBV7-4 to TRBJ1-1; 8 nucleotides agree with TRBD1. The germline V gene has CDR1 SGHVT and CDR2 SQSDAQ. The CDR3 spans 15 residues. V trimming: 4 bases; J trimming: 1 base; junction bases outside the gene matches: 5. CDR3 sequence reads: CASSSQGERNTEAFF. The CDR3 bases are TGTGCCAGCAGCTCACAGGGGGAGAGGAACACTGAAGCTTTCTTT.

The chain couples TRBV27 to TRBJ2-7, with TRBD1 matching over 9 bases. CDR3 length: 13 residues. The V segment lost 5 bases and the J segment 4 bases; nucleotides outside the gene matches: 3. Germline CDR1 MNHEY, CDR2 SMNVEV (reference sequence). This CDR3 reads CASSVGQGYEQYF. The CDR3 DNA reads as TGTGCCAGCAGTGTGGGACAGGGTTACGAGCAGTACTTC.

This clone occurred a few times. The chain carries TRBV25-1 and TRBJ2-5, with 11 bases matching TRBD2. The CDR3 is made up of 15 amino acids. V trimming: 3 bases; J trimming: 4 bases; junction bases outside the gene matches: 4. In germline, CDR1 is MGHDK, CDR2 SYGVNS. CDR3 nucleotide sequence: TGTGCCAGCAGTGACCCAGGGACTAGCGGAGAGACCCAGTACTTC. As protein: CASSDPGTSGETQYF.

The chain uses TRBV6-1 and TRBJ1-5; D perhaps matches TRBD1 (5 bases). This CDR3 region has 16 residues. Germline V gene data show CDR1 as MNHNS and CDR2 as SASEGT. V was cut by 1 base and J by 0 bases, with 10 bases left in between. This CDR3 is CASSEGRTFSNQPQHF. As DNA, the CDR3 is TGTGCCAGCAGTGAAGGAAGGACATTTAGCAATCAGCCCCAGCATTTT.

The chain combines TRBV6-2 or TRBV6-3 with TRBJ2-7; D is perhaps TRBD1 (5 bases). The length of the CDR3 is 12 residues. The V and J ends lost 2 bases and 3 bases respectively, with 5 bases between them. Germline loops: CDR1 MNHEY, CDR2 SVGEGT. In DNA, the CDR3 is TGTGCCAGCAGTTACGGACACTACGAGCAGTACTTC. This gives the protein CASSYGHYEQYF.

This clone was detected only a few times. The J gene is TRBJ2-7, the V gene TRBV11-2; 7 bases match TRBD1. Trimming took 0 bases from V and 4 from J; bases not matched to a gene: 3. This CDR3 spans 14 amino acids. Per the germline V gene, CDR1 is SGHAT and CDR2 is FQNNGV. The CDR3 region is CASSLDRGWYEQYF. Here the CDR3 DNA reads TGTGCCAGCAGCTTAGACAGGGGGTGGTACGAGCAGTACTTC.

This chain connects TRBV6-5 to TRBJ2-2, with 8 nucleotides matching TRBD2. Germline loops: CDR1 MNHEY, CDR2 SVGAGI. CDR3 length: 14 amino acids. Trimming took 7 bases from V and 4 from J; bases not matched to a gene: 5. CDR3: CASIREGLTGELFF. The DNA of the CDR3 is TGTGCCAGCATCCGGGAGGGCCTCACCGGGGAGCTGTTTTTT.

The chain is built from TRBV19 and TRBJ1-2; no definite D call. This CDR3 is built from 15 residues. Germline V gives CDR1 LNHDA, CDR2 SQIVND (reference sequence). V shed 3 bases and J shed 0 bases, with 11 bases lying between them. In nucleotides, the CDR3 is TGTGCCAGTAGTATCTGGCAGGATCCTAACTATGGCTACACCTTC. This translates into CASSIWQDPNYGYTF.

The CDR3 sequence: CASSYGLLGSEAFF. The CDR3 DNA sequence: TGTGCCAGCAGTTACGGTTTGTTAGGGAGTGAAGCTTTCTTT. V gene TRBV6-5 combines with J gene TRBJ1-1, with no clear D. This CDR3 region has 14 residues. V was pared by 2 bases and J by 7 bases, with 14 bases between. Germline CDR1 and CDR2: MNHEY and SVGAGI.

The genes are TRBV27 and TRBJ2-7; a weak D match, TRBD2 (6 bases). Germline lookup yields CDR1 MNHEY and CDR2 SMNVEV (reference sequence). Trimming removed 6 bases at V and 4 bases at J, with 19 bases between. This CDR3 has 15 amino acids. CDR3 loop: CASRSRRGPPYEQYF. The CDR3 DNA reads TGTGCCAGCAGATCGCGGCGGGGACCCCCTTACGAGCAGTACTTC.

The V call is TRBV10-3, the J call TRBJ2-7, with D perhaps matching TRBD1 (7 bases). The CDR3 has 14 residues. V was pared by 1 base and J by 5 bases, with 12 bases between. Germline V gives CDR1 ENHRY, CDR2 SYGVKD. In nucleotides, the CDR3 is TGTGCCATCAGTGAGTTGGAGGGGGCGGACGAGCAGTACTTC. Its translation: CAISELEGADEQYF.

The chain combines TRBV9 with TRBJ2-3; a possible D gene is TRBD1 (6 bases). Germline V gene sequence: CDR1 SGDLS, CDR2 YYNGEE. Trimming pared 0 bases from V and 4 bases from J, leaving 15 bases between. The CDR3 length is 16 residues. The CDR3 sequence is CASSVALQGQSDTQYF. CDR3 DNA sequence: TGTGCCAGCAGCGTAGCTTTACAGGGTCAATCAGATACGCAGTATTTT.